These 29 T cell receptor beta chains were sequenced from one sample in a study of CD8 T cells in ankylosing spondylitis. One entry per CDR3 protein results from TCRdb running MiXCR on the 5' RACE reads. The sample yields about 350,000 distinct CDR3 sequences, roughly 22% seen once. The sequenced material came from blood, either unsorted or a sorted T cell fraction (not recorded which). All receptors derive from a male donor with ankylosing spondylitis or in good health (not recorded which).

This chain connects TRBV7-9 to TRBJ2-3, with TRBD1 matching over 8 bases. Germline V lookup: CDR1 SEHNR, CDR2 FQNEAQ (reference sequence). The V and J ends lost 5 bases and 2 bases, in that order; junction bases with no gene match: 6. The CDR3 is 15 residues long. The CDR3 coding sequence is TGTGCCAGCAGCACCGACAGGGGCCACACAGATACGCAGTATTTT. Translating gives CASSTDRGHTDTQYF.

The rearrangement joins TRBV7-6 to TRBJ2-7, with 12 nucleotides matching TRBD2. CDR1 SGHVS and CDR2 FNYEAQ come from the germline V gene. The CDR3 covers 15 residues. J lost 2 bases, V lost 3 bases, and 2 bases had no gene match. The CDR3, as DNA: TGTGCCAGCAGCTTCTCTAGCGGGGGGGCCTACGAGCAGTACTTC. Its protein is CASSFSSGGAYEQYF.

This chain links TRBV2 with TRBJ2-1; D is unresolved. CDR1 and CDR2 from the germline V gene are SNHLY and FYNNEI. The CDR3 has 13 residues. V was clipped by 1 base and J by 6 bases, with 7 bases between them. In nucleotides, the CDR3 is TGTGCCAGCAGTGAAGTACGTACCAATGAGCAGTTCTTC. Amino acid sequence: CASSEVRTNEQFF.

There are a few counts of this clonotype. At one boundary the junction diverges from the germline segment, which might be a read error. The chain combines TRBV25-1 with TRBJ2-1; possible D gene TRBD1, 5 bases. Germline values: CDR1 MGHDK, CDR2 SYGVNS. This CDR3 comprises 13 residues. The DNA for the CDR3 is TGTGCCAGCAGTGAATATGCCGAGACAGCGCCCCTCTTC. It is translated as CASSEYAETAPLF.

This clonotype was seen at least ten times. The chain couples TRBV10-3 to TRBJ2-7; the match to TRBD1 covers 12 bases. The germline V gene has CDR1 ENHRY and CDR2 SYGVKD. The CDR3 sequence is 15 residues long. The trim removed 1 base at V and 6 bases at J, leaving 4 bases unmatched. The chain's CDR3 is CAISELGTGGIEQYF. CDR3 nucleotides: TGTGCCATCAGTGAGTTAGGGACAGGGGGCATCGAGCAGTACTTC.

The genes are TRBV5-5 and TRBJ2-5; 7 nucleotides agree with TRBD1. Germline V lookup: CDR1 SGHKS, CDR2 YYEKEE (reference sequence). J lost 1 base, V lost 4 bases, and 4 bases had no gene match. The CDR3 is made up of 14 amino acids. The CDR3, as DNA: TGTGCCAGCAGCGACAGGGTTGGCCAAGAGACCCAGTACTTC. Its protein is CASSDRVGQETQYF. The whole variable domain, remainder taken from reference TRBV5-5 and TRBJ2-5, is DAGVTQSPTHLIKTRGQQVTLRCSPISGHKSVSWYQQVLGQGPQFIFQYYEKEERGRGNFPDRFSARQFPNYSSELNVNALLLGDSALYLCASSDRVGQETQYFGPGTRLLVL.

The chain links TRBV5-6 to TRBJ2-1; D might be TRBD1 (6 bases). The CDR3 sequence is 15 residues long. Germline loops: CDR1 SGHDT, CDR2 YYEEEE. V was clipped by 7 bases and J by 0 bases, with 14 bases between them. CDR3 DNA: TGTGCCAGCGGTCTGGGACACAGCTCCTACAATGAGCAGTTCTTC. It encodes CASGLGHSSYNEQFF.

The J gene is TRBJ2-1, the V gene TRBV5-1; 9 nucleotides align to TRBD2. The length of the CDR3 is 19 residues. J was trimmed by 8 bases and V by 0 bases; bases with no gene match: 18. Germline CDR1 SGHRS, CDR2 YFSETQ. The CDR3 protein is CASSLAGLAGSRTFDEQFF. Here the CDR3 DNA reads TGCGCCAGCAGCTTGGCCGGTCTAGCGGGGAGCCGGACTTTTGATGAGCAGTTCTTC. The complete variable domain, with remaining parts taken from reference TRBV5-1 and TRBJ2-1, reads KAGVTQTPRYLIKTRGQQVTLSCSPISGHRSVSWYQQTPGQGLQFLFEYFSETQRNKGNFPGRFSGRQFSNSRSEMNVSTLELGDSALYLCASSLAGLAGSRTFDEQFFGPGTRLTVL.

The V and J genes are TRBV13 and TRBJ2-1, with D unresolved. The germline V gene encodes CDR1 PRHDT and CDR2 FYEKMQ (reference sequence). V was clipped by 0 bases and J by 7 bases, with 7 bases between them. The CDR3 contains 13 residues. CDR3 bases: TGTGCCAGCAGCTTAGGACTATTGAATGAGCAGTTCTTC. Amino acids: CASSLGLLNEQFF.

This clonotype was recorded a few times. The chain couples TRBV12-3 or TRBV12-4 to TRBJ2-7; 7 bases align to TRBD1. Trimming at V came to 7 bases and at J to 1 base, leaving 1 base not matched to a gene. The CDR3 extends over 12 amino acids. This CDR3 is CASTGQSYEQYF. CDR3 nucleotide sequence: TGTGCCAGCACGGGACAGTCCTACGAGCAGTACTTC.

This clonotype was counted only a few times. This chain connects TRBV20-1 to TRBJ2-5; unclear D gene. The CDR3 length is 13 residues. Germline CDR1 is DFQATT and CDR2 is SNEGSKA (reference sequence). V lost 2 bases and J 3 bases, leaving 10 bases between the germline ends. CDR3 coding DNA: TGCAGTGCTAGAACCGACACTGAAGAGACCCAGTACTTC. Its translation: CSARTDTEETQYF.

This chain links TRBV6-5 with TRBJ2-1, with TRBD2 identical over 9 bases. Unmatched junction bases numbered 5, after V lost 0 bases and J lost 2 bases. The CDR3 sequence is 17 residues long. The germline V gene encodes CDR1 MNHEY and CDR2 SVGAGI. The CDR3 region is CASSYSWGGGAYNEQFF. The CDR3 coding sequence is TGTGCCAGCAGTTACTCATGGGGCGGGGGGGCCTACAATGAGCAGTTCTTC.

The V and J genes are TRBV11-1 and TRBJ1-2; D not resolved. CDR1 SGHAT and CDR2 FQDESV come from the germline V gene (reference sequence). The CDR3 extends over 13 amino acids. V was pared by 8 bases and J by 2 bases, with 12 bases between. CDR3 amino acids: CASGPGGNYGYTF. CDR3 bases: TGTGCCAGCGGCCCTGGAGGGAACTATGGCTACACCTTC.

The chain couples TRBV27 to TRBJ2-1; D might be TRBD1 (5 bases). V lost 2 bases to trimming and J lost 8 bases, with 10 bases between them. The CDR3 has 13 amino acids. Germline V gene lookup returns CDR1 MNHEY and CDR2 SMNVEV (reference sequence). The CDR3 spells CASSLQGSDEQFF. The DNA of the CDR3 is TGTGCCAGCAGTTTACAGGGTTCGGATGAGCAGTTCTTC.

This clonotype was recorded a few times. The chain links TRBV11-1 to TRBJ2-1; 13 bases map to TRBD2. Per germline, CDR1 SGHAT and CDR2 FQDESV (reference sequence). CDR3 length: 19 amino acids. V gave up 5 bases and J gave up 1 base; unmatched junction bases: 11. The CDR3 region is CASSPRTSGGAISYNEQFF. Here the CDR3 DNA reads TGTGCCAGCAGCCCTAGAACTAGCGGGGGGGCTATATCCTACAATGAGCAGTTCTTC.

For the CDR3, the DNA is TGTGCCAGCAGTGACCGTCGTTATAATTCACCCCTCCACTTT. It translates to CASSDRRYNSPLHF. The J gene is TRBJ1-6, the V gene TRBV2; D unclear. Trimming took 3 bases from V and 4 from J, leaving 7 bases between them. Per germline, CDR1 SNHLY and CDR2 FYNNEI. This CDR3 is 14 amino acids long.

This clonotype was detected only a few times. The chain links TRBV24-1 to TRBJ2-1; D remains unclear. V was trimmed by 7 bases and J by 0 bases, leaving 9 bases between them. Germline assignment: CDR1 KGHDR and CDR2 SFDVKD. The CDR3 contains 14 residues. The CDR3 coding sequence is TGTGCCACCAGGGACGGTAGCTCCTACAATGAGCAGTTCTTC. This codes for CATRDGSSYNEQFF.

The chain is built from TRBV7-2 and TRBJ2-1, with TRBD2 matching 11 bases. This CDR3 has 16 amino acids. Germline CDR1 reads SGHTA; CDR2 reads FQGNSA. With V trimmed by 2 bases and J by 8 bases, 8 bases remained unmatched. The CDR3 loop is CASSLLVAGGLDEQFF. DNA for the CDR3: TGTGCCAGCAGCTTATTGGTAGCGGGGGGGCTGGATGAGCAGTTCTTC.

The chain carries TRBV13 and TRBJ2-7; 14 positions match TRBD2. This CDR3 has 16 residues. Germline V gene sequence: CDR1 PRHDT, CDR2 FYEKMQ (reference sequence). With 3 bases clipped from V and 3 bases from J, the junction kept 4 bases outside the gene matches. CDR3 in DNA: TGTGCCAGCAGCTTCCGACTAGCGGGGGGGTTCTACGAGCAGTACTTC. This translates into CASSFRLAGGFYEQYF.

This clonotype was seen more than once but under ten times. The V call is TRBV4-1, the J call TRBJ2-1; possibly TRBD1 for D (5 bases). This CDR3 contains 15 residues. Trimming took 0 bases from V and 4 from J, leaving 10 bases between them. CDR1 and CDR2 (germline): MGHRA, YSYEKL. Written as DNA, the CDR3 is TGCGCCAGCAGCCAAGATCTAGGGGCATACAATGAGCAGTTCTTC. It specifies CASSQDLGAYNEQFF.

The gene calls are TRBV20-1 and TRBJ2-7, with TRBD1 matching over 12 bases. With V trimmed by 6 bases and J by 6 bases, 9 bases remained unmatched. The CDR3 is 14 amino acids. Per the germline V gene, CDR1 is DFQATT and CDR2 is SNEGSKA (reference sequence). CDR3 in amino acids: CSARARDRGREQYF. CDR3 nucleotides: TGCAGTGCCCGAGCGAGGGACAGGGGGCGCGAGCAGTACTTC.

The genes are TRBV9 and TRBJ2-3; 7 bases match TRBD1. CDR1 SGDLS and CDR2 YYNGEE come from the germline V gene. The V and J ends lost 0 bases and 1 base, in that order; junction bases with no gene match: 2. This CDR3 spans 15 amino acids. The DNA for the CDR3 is TGTGCCAGCAGCGTAGAGGGGGCCGGCACAGATACGCAGTATTTT. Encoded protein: CASSVEGAGTDTQYF. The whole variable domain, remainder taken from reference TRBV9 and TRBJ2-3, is DSGVTQTPKHLITATGQRVTLRCSPRSGDLSVYWYQQSLDQGLQFLIQYYNGEERAKGNILERFSAQQFPDLHSELNLSSLELGDSALYFCASSVEGAGTDTQYFGPGTRLTVL.

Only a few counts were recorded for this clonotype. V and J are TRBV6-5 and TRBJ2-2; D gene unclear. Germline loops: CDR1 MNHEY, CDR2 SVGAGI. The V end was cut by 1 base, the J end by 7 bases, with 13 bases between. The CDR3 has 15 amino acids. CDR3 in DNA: TGTGCCAGCAGTTACTTATCTGGGGTCGGCGGGGAGCTGTTTTTT. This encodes CASSYLSGVGGELFF.

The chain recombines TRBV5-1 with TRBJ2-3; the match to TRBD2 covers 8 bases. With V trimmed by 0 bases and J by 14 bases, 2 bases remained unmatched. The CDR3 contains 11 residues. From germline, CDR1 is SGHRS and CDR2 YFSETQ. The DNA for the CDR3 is TGCGCCAGCAGCTTGGACGGGGGGGTGTATTTT. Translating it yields CASSLDGGVYF.

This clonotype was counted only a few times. This CDR3 is CASSDGLTEPQHF. CDR3 coding DNA: TGCGCCAGCAGTGACGGACTAACGGAGCCCCAGCATTTT. The V gene is TRBV10-2, the J gene TRBJ1-5; no definite D call. This CDR3 spans 13 amino acids. The germline gives CDR1 WSHSY, CDR2 SAAADI. Trimming took off 3 bases at V and 8 bases at J, with 11 bases between the two ends.

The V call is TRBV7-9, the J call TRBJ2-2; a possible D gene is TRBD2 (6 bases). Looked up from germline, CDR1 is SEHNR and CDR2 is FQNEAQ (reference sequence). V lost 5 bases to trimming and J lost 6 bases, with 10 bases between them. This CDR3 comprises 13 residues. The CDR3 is CASSPRDSGELFF. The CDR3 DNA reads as TGTGCCAGCAGCCCGCGGGACTCCGGGGAGCTGTTTTTT.

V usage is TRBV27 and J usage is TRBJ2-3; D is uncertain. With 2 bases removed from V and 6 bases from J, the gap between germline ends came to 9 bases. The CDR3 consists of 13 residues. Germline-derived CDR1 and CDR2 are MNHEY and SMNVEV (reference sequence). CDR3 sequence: CASSLNSGDTQYF. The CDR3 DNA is TGTGCCAGCAGTTTAAACTCTGGGGATACGCAGTATTTT.

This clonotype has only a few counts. The CDR3 region is CASSESGEQYF. DNA of the CDR3: TGTGCCAGCAGTGAGTCGGGGGAGCAGTACTTC. The chain is built from TRBV6-1 and TRBJ2-7, with D possibly TRBD2 on 5 matching bases. Germline V lookup: CDR1 MNHNS, CDR2 SASEGT. The CDR3 runs to 11 residues. Trimming removed 3 bases at V and 7 bases at J, with 7 bases between.

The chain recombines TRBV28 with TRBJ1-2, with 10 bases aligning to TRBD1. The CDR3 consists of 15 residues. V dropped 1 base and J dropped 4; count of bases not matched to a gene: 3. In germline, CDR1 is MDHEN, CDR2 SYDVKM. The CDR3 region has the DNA TGTGCCAGCAGTTTATTCTGGGACAGGGGCTATGGCTACACCTTC. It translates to CASSLFWDRGYGYTF.